A few counts support the clone carrying this T cell receptor (beta chain). Its antigen is still unknown. The record originates from a study of response to subunit inactivated influenza vaccine. Each CDR3 protein gets one entry after TCRdb re-called the RT-PCR reads with MiXCR. The profile shows roughly 780,000 distinct CDR3 sequences, around 20% of them singletons. General study findings and limits: Few new T cells, the authors suggested, are recruited by each seasonal influenza vaccination.

CDR3 length: 15 residues. Germline V lookup: CDR1 SGHRS, CDR2 YFSETQ. With 9 bases removed from V and 5 bases from J, the gap between germline ends came to 23 bases. This chain connects TRBV5-1 to TRBJ2-5, with D perhaps given as TRBD1 or TRBD2 (5 bases each). The receptor comes from a man aged 50-60 years who received an inactivated influenza vaccine. Sequences were derived from PBMCs from blood, sampled around 5 days after vaccination. The CDR3 DNA reads TGCGCCACCAAGGTGGATGTTGGTGGGGGTGAGACCCAGTACTTC. As protein: CATKVDVGGGETQYF.